This T cell receptor (beta chain) emerged from a study of early T cells in non-severe SARS-CoV-2 infection. TCRdb reprocessed the 5' RACE reads via MiXCR and lists one record per CDR3 protein. The sample carries some 71,000 distinct CDR3 sequences, roughly 15% recorded once. This clonotype has more than one count but fewer than ten. Germline lookup yields CDR1 LGHNA and CDR2 YNFKEQ. CDR3 length equals 15 residues. V dropped 0 bases and J dropped 3; count of bases not matched to a gene: 1. Sequenced: whole blood. The TCR sequence derives from an adult who was a healthcare worker with PCR-confirmed SARS-CoV-2 infection or an uninfected control (not recorded which). The chain uses TRBV4-2 and TRBJ2-1; TRBD2 agrees at 8 bases. This CDR3 is CASSQEGLGYNEQFF. The CDR3 DNA reads as TGTGCCAGCAGCCAAGAGGGACTAGGCTACAATGAGCAGTTCTTC.